This note documents a single T cell receptor beta chain sequence. The antigen is unknown. With 2 bases removed from V and 3 bases from J, the gap between germline ends came to 14 bases. The CDR3 runs 15 residues. Germline lookup yields CDR1 MNHNY and CDR2 SVGAGI (reference sequence). The record originates from a study of shared clonotypes between healthy human individuals. General observations from the study: Specimens sampled were limited to blood, with tissue repertoires likely differing.

As originally analysed: Filtering differed since immunoSEQ provided only junctions, with no quality scores. Generated by immunoSEQ multiplex PCR, the TCRdb table keeps only in-frame clones and is missing some. The V and J calls and clone size come from that table; D and trimming were worked out from the DNA. The sample has some 450,000 clones, roughly three quarters seen once. The chain joins TRBV6-6 to TRBJ2-7; tentative D call: TRBD1 (6 bases). This sequence originates from a woman in her thirties or forties in good health. Some clones in this sample may be carry-over from other donors' samples. The sequenced sample was PBMCs. The CDR3 bases are TGTGCCAGCAGTTACGGCAGGGGTTCTTTCTACGAGCAGTACTTC. It is translated as CASSYGRGSFYEQYF.